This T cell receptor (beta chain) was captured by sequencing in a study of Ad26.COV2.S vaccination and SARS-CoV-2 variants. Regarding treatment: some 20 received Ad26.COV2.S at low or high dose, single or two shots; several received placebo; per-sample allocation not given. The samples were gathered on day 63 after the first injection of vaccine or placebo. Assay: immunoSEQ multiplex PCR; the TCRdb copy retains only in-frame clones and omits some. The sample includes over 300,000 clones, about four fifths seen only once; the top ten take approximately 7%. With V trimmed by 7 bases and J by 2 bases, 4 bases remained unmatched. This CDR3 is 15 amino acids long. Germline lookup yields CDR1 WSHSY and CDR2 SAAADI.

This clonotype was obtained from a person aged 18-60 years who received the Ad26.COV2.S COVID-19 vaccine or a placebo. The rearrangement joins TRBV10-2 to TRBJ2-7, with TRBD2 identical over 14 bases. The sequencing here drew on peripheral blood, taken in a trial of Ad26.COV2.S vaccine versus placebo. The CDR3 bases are TGCGCCAGCATCGGGACTAGCGGGGGAGCCTACGAGCAGTACTTC. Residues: CASIGTSGGAYEQYF.